The 32 T cell receptor beta chains given below trace back to one sample, sequenced in a study of CD8+CD57+ T cells in acquired aplastic anemia. The TCR beta profiling, which covered VDJ combination and CDR3 sequence, was carried out using genomic DNA as the template. TCRdb analysed the reads with MiXCR anew, one entry per CDR3 protein. This sample carries about 210,000 distinct CDR3 sequences, roughly 35% of them seen once, and the ten largest clones take around 1.1%. The sample was sorted CD4+, CD8+, or CD8+CD57+ T cells (not recorded which) from PBMCs. Receptors were obtained from a human donor in good health, serving as a control.

At least ten counts were recorded for this clonotype. V gene TRBV7-3 combines with J gene TRBJ1-2, with 7 bases that match TRBD1. CDR3 size: 13 residues. The ends lost 4 bases at V and 7 bases at J; junction bases unmatched: 6. Germline CDR1 reads SGHTA; CDR2 reads FQGTGA. Written as DNA, the CDR3 is TGTGCCAGCAGCTCGACACAGGGGTCTGGCTACACCTTC. This sequence encodes CASSSTQGSGYTF. Filled out from reference TRBV7-3 and TRBJ1-2, the complete variable domain reads GAGVSQTPSNKVTEKGKYVELRCDPISGHTALYWYRQSLGQGPEFLIYFQGTGAADDSGLPNDRFFAVRPEGSVSTLKIQRTERGDSAVYLCASSSTQGSGYTFGSGTRLTVV.

This clonotype was observed once. This chain connects TRBV7-2 to TRBJ1-2; TRBD1 matches 7 bases. This CDR3 is 10 amino acids long. From germline, CDR1 is SGHTA and CDR2 FQGNSA. V dropped 8 bases and J dropped 11; count of bases not matched to a gene: 5. CDR3 sequence: CASGTTGYTF. In DNA, the CDR3 is TGTGCCAGCGGAACGACAGGGTACACCTTC.

This clonotype was found once. This chain's CDR3 is CASLRGFSNEQFF. CDR3 DNA sequence: TGTGCCAGCCTTAGGGGATTCTCCAATGAGCAGTTCTTC. This rearrangement joins TRBV6-1 to TRBJ2-1; D is possibly TRBD1 (5 bases). In germline, CDR1 is MNHNS, CDR2 SASEGT. CDR3 length equals 13 residues. V lost 8 bases and J lost 6, with 14 bases in between.

The rearrangement joins TRBV15 to TRBJ2-1; the match to TRBD2 covers 10 bases. The ends lost 5 bases at V and 4 bases at J; junction bases unmatched: 5. The CDR3 loop spans 15 amino acids. CDR1 is LNHNV, CDR2 YYDKDF, per germline (reference sequence). The CDR3 DNA reads TGTGCCACCAGCGAAACTAGCGGGGATTACAATGAGCAGTTCTTC. Translating it yields CATSETSGDYNEQFF.

The sample holds a few counts of this clonotype. This chain links TRBV4-1 with TRBJ2-7; either TRBD1 or TRBD2 may supply D (5 bases each). This CDR3 contains 16 residues. V gave up 2 bases and J gave up 6 bases, with 20 bases separating them. The germline CDR1 and CDR2 sequences are MGHRA and YSYEKL. This CDR3 reads CASSQNPGPFSSEQYF. The DNA for the CDR3 is TGCGCCAGCAGCCAAAACCCGGGACCTTTCTCGTCCGAGCAGTACTTC.

Ten or more counts support this clonotype. The gene calls are TRBV15 and TRBJ1-5; maybe TRBD1 (6 bases). The ends were cut back, 2 bases at V and 5 bases at J, with 10 bases in the middle. Germline-derived CDR1 and CDR2 are LNHNV and YYDKDF (reference sequence). There are 14 residues in the CDR3. As DNA, the CDR3 is TGTGCCACCAGCAGAAAGGGGGGGGATCAGCCCCAGCATTTT. This gives the protein CATSRKGGDQPQHF.

On this clonotype itself: A clone one base away is much larger, so this may be a read error. The V call is TRBV11-1, the J call TRBJ1-1, with D maybe TRBD1 (6 bases). This CDR3 has 15 amino acids. The V gene's germline CDR1 is SGHAT and CDR2 FQDESV (reference sequence). CDR3: CASGLAHGGGGLAFF. CDR3 bases: TGTGCCAGCGGCTTAGCACATGGTGGCGGGGGCCTGGCTTTCTTT.

This clonotype was recorded at least ten times. The chain recombines TRBV12-5 with TRBJ1-1; no reliable D call. Germline loops: CDR1 LGHNT, CDR2 FRNRAP. The V gene lost 5 bases and the J gene lost 6 bases, with 10 bases spanning the gap. The CDR3 is made up of 12 amino acids. CDR3 nucleotide sequence: TGTGCTAGTGGTGTAGAGTGGTCTGAAGCTTTCTTT. Its translation is CASGVEWSEAFF.

Concerning this clonotype: No conserved phenylalanine or tryptophan is present at the end of the CDR3, so a read error is the likely explanation. The rearrangement links TRBV19 to TRBJ1-6; TRBD1 aligns across 8 bases. The V and J ends lost 7 bases and 7 bases, in that order; junction bases with no gene match: 15. Germline CDR1 and CDR2: LNHDA and SQIVND (reference sequence). The CDR3 runs to 17 residues. The CDR3 DNA is TGTGCCAGTACTATCGCAACATTCGACAGGGGCAATTCACCCCTCCACCTT. Translating it yields CASTIATFDRGNSPLHL.

In this sample, this clonotype turned up many times. V usage is TRBV7-9 and J usage is TRBJ1-5, with 10 bases lining up with TRBD1. V shed 2 bases and J 3 bases; nucleotides not matched to a gene: 4. Germline V gene sequence: CDR1 SEHNR, CDR2 FQNEAQ (reference sequence). The length of the CDR3 is 16 residues. The CDR3 bases are TGTGCCAGCAGCTTAAGGGACAGGGGTTACAATCAGCCCCAGCATTTT. Its translation is CASSLRDRGYNQPQHF.

As to this clonotype: A much larger clone is a single base away; this may be a read error. The rearrangement links TRBV20-1 to TRBJ2-3; TRBD2 might be the D (6 bases). The V gene lost 5 bases and the J gene lost 2 bases, with 17 bases spanning the gap. Germline-derived CDR1 and CDR2 are DFQATT and SNEGSKA (reference sequence). CDR3 length: 15 residues. CDR3 residues: CSAWELARNTDTQYF. CDR3 nucleotide sequence: TGCAGTGCTTGGGAGCTAGCGAGAAACACAGATACGCAGTATTTT.

This clonotype appeared a few times. The chain is built from TRBV6-4 and TRBJ1-5; D remains ambiguous. The germline gives CDR1 MRHNA, CDR2 SNTAGT. Deletions cut 2 bases from V and 0 bases from J, with 8 bases between. The CDR3 sequence is 15 residues long. The CDR3 bases are TGTGCCAGCAGTGACACGGGCTATAGCAATCAGCCCCAGCATTTT. Protein product: CASSDTGYSNQPQHF.

This clonotype was seen more than once but under ten times. The rearrangement joins TRBV25-1 to TRBJ2-1; D might be TRBD1 (6 bases). V gave up 3 bases and J gave up 7 bases, with 19 bases separating them. This CDR3 region has 16 residues. Germline CDR1 is MGHDK and CDR2 is SYGVNS. In DNA, the CDR3 is TGTGCCAGCAGTGATCAGGGGCGGCGAGCTGGGAATGAGCAGTTCTTC. It codes for CASSDQGRRAGNEQFF.

On this clonotype itself: This may be a read error, as it is one base from a much larger clone. The chain has TRBV12-3 or TRBV12-4 and TRBJ1-1; D is undetermined. Trimming shortened V by 6 bases and J by 6 bases, and 14 bases separated the two germline ends. The CDR3 is 13 residues long. As DNA, the CDR3 is TGTGCCAGCAGCCTTCGATCTGGGGCTGAAGCTTTCTTT. As protein: CASSLRSGAEAFF.

J is TRBJ1-2 and V is TRBV24-1, with D possibly TRBD1 on 6 matching bases. The CDR3 consists of 21 residues. V lost 3 bases and J lost 8, with 36 bases in between. Germline CDR1 reads KGHDR; CDR2 reads SFDVKD. In DNA, the CDR3 is TGTGCCACCAGTGATGGGAAACAGGGTTCACCCTCTCGCCCCCGCTATAAGGGCTACACCTTC. This sequence encodes CATSDGKQGSPSRPRYKGYTF.

As regards this clonotype: The junction does not match germline at one end; this may be a read error. The chain has TRBV5-1 and TRBJ1-1, with D uncertain. Germline values: CDR1 SGHRS, CDR2 YFSETQ. CDR3 length equals 12 residues. The CDR3 DNA is TGCGCCAGCGGACCGGAGAACACTGAAACTTTCTTT. Encoded protein: CASGPENTETFF.

Note on this clonotype: This may come from a read error, since a much larger clone is one base off. The chain carries TRBV12-3 or TRBV12-4 and TRBJ1-6, with a possible D match to TRBD1 (5 bases). The ends were cut back, 3 bases at V and 8 bases at J, with 11 bases in the middle. The CDR3 loop spans 14 amino acids. This CDR3 is CASSFVLGDSPLHF. CDR3 coding DNA: TGTGCCAGCAGTTTTGTGTTGGGGGATTCACCCCTCCACTTT.

This clonotype was counted a few times. The chain links TRBV6-2 or TRBV6-3 to TRBJ2-2; tentatively, D is TRBD1 (7 bases). The ends were cut back, 2 bases at V and 1 base at J, with 17 bases in the middle. Germline-derived CDR1 and CDR2 are MNHEY and SVGEGT. The length of the CDR3 is 18 residues. This CDR3 is CASSYPNQGGVNTGELFF. The DNA of the CDR3 is TGTGCCAGCAGTTACCCGAATCAGGGGGGAGTGAACACCGGGGAGCTGTTTTTT.

The chain uses TRBV7-2 and TRBJ1-1; 7 bases line up with TRBD1. The V gene's germline CDR1 is SGHTA and CDR2 FQGNSA. This CDR3 spans 13 amino acids. The trim removed 10 bases at V and 1 base at J, leaving 6 bases unmatched. The DNA of the CDR3 is TGTGCCACCGGAAGGGACAGGAACACTGAAGCTTTCTTT. Translation gives CATGRDRNTEAFF.

The V gene is TRBV12-3 or TRBV12-4, the J gene TRBJ2-7; D is ambiguous. V gave up 3 bases and J gave up 10 bases, with 10 bases separating them. This CDR3 contains 11 residues. As DNA, the CDR3 is TGTGCCAGCAGTTTTGACAAGGAACAGTACTTC. Translating it yields CASSFDKEQYF.

This clonotype occurred many times. This chain joins TRBV29-1 and TRBJ1-2; no clear D gene. The CDR3 length is 11 residues. V was shortened by 4 bases and J by 2 bases, with 5 bases between the two germline ends. The germline gives CDR1 SQVTM, CDR2 ANQGSEA. CDR3 loop: CSVGINYGYTF. CDR3 nucleotides: TGCAGCGTTGGAATCAACTATGGCTACACCTTC.

This clonotype was seen a few times. A read error is possible here, since a much larger clone lies one base away. The CDR3 does not end in the conserved phenylalanine or tryptophan, so this is likely a read error. The chain joins TRBV19 to TRBJ2-7; D gene ambiguous. The germline CDR1 and CDR2 sequences are LNHDA and SQIVND (reference sequence). The V end was cut by 5 bases, the J end by 0 bases, with 8 bases between. The CDR3 covers 13 residues. The CDR3 sequence is CASSARNSYEQYL. In nucleotides, the CDR3 is TGTGCCAGTAGTGCTAGAAACTCCTACGAGCAGTACCTC.

This clonotype occurred many times. The chain employs TRBV10-3 and TRBJ1-2, with 7 bases aligning to TRBD1. The CDR3 runs 13 residues. Trimming at V came to 2 bases and at J to 3 bases, leaving 0 bases not matched to a gene. Germline V gives CDR1 ENHRY, CDR2 SYGVKD. The CDR3 loop reads CAISETGDYGYTF. The CDR3 DNA reads TGTGCCATCAGTGAGACAGGGGACTATGGCTACACCTTC.

This clonotype has a count of ten or more. CDR3 coding DNA: TGTGCCAGCAGCGTAGGTCATTTGGGCAGGGAAGAGGAGGGCTACACCTTC. Residues: CASSVGHLGREEEGYTF. This sequence joins TRBV9 and TRBJ1-2; weak D call: TRBD1 (5 bases). V was trimmed by 0 bases and J by 8 bases, leaving 23 bases between them. The CDR3 has 17 amino acids. Germline V gene sequence: CDR1 SGDLS, CDR2 YYNGEE.

The genes are TRBV3-1 and TRBJ1-2, with 9 nucleotides matching TRBD1. V was pared by 3 bases and J by 6 bases, with 8 bases of the junction left unmatched. The germline V gene has CDR1 LGHDT and CDR2 YNNKEL (reference sequence). This CDR3 has 15 residues. In DNA, the CDR3 is TGTGCCAGCAGCCACCTCCCGGGACAGGGTGATGGCTACACCTTC. Residues: CASSHLPGQGDGYTF.

V and J are TRBV2 and TRBJ1-6; D possibly corresponds to TRBD1 (6 bases). CDR3 length: 14 amino acids. V dropped 6 bases and J dropped 10 bases, with 16 bases sitting between them. The germline gives CDR1 SNHLY, CDR2 FYNNEI. The CDR3 DNA is TGTGCCAGCAGCTTAGGGGGATCCGTATCACCCCTCCACTTT. Encoded protein: CASSLGGSVSPLHF.

This clonotype was picked up many times. The chain couples TRBV6-5 to TRBJ1-2; 7 positions agree with TRBD1. V lost 6 bases to trimming and J lost 5 bases; unmatched junction nucleotides: 6. The CDR3 covers 13 residues. The germline gives CDR1 MNHEY, CDR2 SVGAGI. The CDR3 DNA reads TGTGCCAGCAGGATCGACAGGGATTATGGCTACACCTTC. As protein: CASRIDRDYGYTF.

This clonotype occurred a few times. At one boundary the junction diverges from the germline segment, which might be a read error. The chain carries TRBV10-3 and TRBJ2-7; 10 bases line up with TRBD2. CDR1 is ENHRY and CDR2 is SYGVKD in the germline V gene. The CDR3 runs 18 residues. This chain's CDR3 is CASSDTIGLAANSYEQYF. DNA of the CDR3: TGTGCCAGCAGTGATACCATCGGACTAGCGGCCAACTCCTACGAGCAGTACTTC.

The chain recombines TRBV19 with TRBJ1-2; TRBD1 might be the D (5 bases). CDR1 LNHDA and CDR2 SQIVND come from the germline V gene (reference sequence). Trimming took 9 bases from V and 12 from J, leaving 20 bases between them. CDR3 length equals 12 residues. The CDR3: CASRSGNSGNTF. The CDR3 coding sequence is TGTGCCAGCCGGTCAGGGAACTCTGGAAACACCTTC.

This sequence joins TRBV2 and TRBJ2-3; D gene uncertain. This CDR3 has 17 residues. Germline values: CDR1 SNHLY, CDR2 FYNNEI. Trimming left V 7 bases short and J 2 bases short, with 22 bases between. The CDR3: CASKRRFWGNNTDTQYF. CDR3 nucleotide sequence: TGTGCCAGCAAAAGAAGGTTCTGGGGTAACAACACAGATACGCAGTATTTT.

Note on this clonotype: A read error is possible here, since a much larger clone lies one base away. The genes are TRBV20-1 and TRBJ2-5; TRBD2 aligns across 9 bases. Germline loops: CDR1 DFQATT, CDR2 SNEGSKA (reference sequence). V lost 5 bases to trimming and J lost 4 bases; unmatched junction nucleotides: 8. The CDR3 length is 14 residues. DNA of the CDR3: TGCAGTGCTTTCCGGCGGGGGGGCGCAGAGACCCAGTACTTC. This encodes CSAFRRGGAETQYF.

This clonotype was observed at least ten times. CDR3 nucleotides: TGTGCCAGCAGCTTACTTTTATTACCGGGACAGGGCCACTATGGCTACACCTTC. Amino acid sequence: CASSLLLLPGQGHYGYTF. The V and J genes are TRBV7-8 and TRBJ1-2; 9 nucleotides match TRBD1. The junction had 13 bases not matched to a gene; V was cut back by 2 bases and J by 3 bases. The CDR3 totals 18 residues. CDR1 and CDR2 (germline): SGHVS, FQNEAQ.